This TCR beta chain was identified in a study of shared clonotypes between healthy human individuals. General study points: The study drew on few donors, limiting represented genetic and exposure-history diversity. The researchers took only blood, and tissue repertoires probably look different.

The naive CD8 subset, CD45RO-negative cells positively selected for CCR7, excluded terminally differentiated effector memory CD45RA+ cells. Splitting of each subset's genomic DNA was done evenly across several immunoSEQ plates. The protocol was immunoSEQ multiplex PCR, while the TCRdb copy is restricted to in-frame clones and leaves out a portion. This sample yields roughly 2,000,000 clones, of which roughly 95% are seen a single time; over 1.5% belongs to the top ten. Concerning this clone: Its matching antigen is unknown.

Germline V gives CDR1 KGHSH, CDR2 LQKENI. This CDR3 has 15 amino acids. V was pared by 3 bases and J by 2 bases, with 10 bases between. The receptor comes from a man between 18 and 29 years old in good health. Some clones in this sample may be carry-over from other donors' samples. Sequencing used naive CD8+ T cells from PBMCs. The chain joins TRBV18 to TRBJ2-2, with a possible D match to TRBD1 (5 bases). DNA for the CDR3: TGTGCCAGCTCACCGGGCAGGGTAAACACCGGGGAGCTGTTTTTT. Translation gives CASSPGRVNTGELFF.